This TCR beta chain is drawn from a study of shared clonotypes between healthy human individuals. Whole-study findings and limits: Sample collection involved blood only; tissue repertoires are likely different.

Investigators spread the genomic DNA of each subset evenly over several immunoSEQ plates. The repertoire was sequenced with immunoSEQ multiplex PCR; TCRdb's copy has only in-frame clones and lacks some. The profile shows 400,000 to 500,000 clones, over 60% of them singletons. Every contributor of samples was a Caucasian grown-up residing in Nashville, Tennessee. About this clone: The antigen remains unidentified.

The sample taken for sequencing was PBMCs. The sequence came from a woman between 35 and 50 years old in good health. Some clones in this sample may be carry-over from other donors' samples.

Here the CDR3 DNA reads TGTGCCAGCAGCTTGGGACAGCTCAATCAGCCCCAGCATTTT. Protein sequence: CASSLGQLNQPQHF. The V gene is TRBV5-5, the J gene TRBJ1-5, with D perhaps TRBD1 (5 bases). The CDR3 totals 14 residues. V was pared by 0 bases and J by 3 bases, with 7 bases between. Germline assignment: CDR1 SGHKS and CDR2 YYEKEE (reference sequence).